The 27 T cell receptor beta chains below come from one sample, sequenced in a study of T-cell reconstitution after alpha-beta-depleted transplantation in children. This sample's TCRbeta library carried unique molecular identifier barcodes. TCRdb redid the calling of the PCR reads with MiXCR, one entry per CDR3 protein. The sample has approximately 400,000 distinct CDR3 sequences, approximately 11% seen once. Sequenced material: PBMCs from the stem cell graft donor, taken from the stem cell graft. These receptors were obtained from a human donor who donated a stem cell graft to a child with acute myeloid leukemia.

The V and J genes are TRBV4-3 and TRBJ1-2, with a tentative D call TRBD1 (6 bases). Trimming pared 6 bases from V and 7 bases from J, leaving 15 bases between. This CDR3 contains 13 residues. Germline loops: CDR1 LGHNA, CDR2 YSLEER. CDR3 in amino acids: CASRSTGITGYTF. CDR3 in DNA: TGCGCCAGCAGGTCGACAGGAATAACTGGCTACACCTTC.

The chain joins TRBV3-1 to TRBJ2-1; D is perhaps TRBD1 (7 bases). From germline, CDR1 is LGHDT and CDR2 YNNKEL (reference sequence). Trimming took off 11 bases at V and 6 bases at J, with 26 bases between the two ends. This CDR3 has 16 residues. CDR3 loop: CASTQGRRQGGNEQFF. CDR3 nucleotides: TGTGCCTCCACCCAAGGCCGAAGACAGGGAGGCAATGAGCAGTTCTTC.

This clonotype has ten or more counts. The CDR3 DNA reads as TGCAGTGCTAGGGACAGGGGCGTTCTTACCTACAATGAGCAGTTCTTC. This sequence encodes CSARDRGVLTYNEQFF. The chain joins TRBV20-1 to TRBJ2-1; TRBD1 agrees at 9 bases. The CDR3 is 16 amino acids. The V and J ends lost 3 bases and 2 bases, in that order; junction bases with no gene match: 8. The germline CDR1 and CDR2 sequences are DFQATT and SNEGSKA (reference sequence).

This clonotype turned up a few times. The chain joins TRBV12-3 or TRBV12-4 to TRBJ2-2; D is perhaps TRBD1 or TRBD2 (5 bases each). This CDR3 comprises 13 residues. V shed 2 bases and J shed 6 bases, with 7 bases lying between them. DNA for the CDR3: TGTGCCAGCAGTTTAATGGGACCCGGGGAGCTGTTTTTT. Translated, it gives CASSLMGPGELFF.

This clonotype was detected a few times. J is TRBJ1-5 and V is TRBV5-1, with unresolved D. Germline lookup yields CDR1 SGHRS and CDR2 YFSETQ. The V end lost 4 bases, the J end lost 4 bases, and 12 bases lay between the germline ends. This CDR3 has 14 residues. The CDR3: CASSRDGENQPQHF. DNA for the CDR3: TGCGCCAGCAGCCGAGACGGAGAGAATCAGCCCCAGCATTTT.

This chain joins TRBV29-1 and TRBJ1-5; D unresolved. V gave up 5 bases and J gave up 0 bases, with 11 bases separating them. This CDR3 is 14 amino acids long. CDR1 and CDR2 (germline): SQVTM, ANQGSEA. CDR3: CSVRTPYSNQPQHF. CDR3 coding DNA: TGCAGCGTTCGGACCCCGTATAGCAATCAGCCCCAGCATTTT.

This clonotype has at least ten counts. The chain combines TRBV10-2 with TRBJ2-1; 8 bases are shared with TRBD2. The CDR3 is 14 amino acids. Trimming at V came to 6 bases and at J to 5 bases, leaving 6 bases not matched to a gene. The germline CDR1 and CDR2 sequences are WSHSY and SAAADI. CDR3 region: CASRIAGLNNEQFF. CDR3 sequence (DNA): TGCGCCAGCAGGATAGCGGGATTAAACAATGAGCAGTTCTTC.

This CDR3 is CASSPGQGQADTQYF. CDR3 coding DNA: TGTGCCAGCAGTCCAGGACAGGGCCAAGCAGATACGCAGTATTTT. This sequence joins TRBV12-3 or TRBV12-4 and TRBJ2-3; 8 bases align to TRBD1. This CDR3 comprises 15 residues. Trimming cost V 5 bases and J 4 bases; bases outside gene matches: 8.

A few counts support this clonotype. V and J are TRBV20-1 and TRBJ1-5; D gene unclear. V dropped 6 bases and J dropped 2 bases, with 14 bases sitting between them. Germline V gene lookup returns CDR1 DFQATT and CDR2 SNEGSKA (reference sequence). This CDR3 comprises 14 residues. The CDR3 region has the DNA TGCAGTGCCTTGAGGCAGGTGGGCAATCAGCCCCAGCATTTT. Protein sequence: CSALRQVGNQPQHF.

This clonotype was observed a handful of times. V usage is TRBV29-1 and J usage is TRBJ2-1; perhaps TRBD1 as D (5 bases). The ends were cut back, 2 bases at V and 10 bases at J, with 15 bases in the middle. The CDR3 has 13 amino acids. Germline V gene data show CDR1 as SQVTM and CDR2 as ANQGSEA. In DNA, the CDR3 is TGCAGCGTTGAAAGGACACAGAGAGCGGAGCAGTTCTTC. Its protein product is CSVERTQRAEQFF.

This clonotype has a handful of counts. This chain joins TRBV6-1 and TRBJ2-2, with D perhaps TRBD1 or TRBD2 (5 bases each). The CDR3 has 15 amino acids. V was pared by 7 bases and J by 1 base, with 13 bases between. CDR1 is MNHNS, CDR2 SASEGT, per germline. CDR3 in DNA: TGTGCCAGCACCCCGGGACGGATGAACACCGGGGAGCTGTTTTTT. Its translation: CASTPGRMNTGELFF.

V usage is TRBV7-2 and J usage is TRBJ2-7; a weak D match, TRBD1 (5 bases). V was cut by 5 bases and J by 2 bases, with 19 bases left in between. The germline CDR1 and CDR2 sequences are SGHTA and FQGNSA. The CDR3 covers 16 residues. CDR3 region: CASSPPGLLKTYEQYF. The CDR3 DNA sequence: TGTGCCAGCAGCCCACCAGGGCTCCTCAAGACCTACGAGCAGTACTTC.

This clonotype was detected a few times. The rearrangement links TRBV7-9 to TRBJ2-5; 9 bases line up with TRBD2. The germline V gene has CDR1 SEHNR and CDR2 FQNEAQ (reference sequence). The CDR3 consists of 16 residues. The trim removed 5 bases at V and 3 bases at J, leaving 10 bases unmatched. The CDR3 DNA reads TGTGCCAGCAGCACTAATAGCGGGAGAAGAAAAGAGACCCAGTACTTC. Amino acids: CASSTNSGRRKETQYF.

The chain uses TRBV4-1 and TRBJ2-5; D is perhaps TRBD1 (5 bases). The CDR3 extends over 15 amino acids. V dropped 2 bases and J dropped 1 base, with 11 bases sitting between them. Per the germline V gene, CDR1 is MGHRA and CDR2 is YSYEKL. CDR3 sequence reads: CASSQFEQGQETQYF. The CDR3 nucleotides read TGCGCCAGCAGCCAATTCGAGCAGGGCCAAGAGACCCAGTACTTC.

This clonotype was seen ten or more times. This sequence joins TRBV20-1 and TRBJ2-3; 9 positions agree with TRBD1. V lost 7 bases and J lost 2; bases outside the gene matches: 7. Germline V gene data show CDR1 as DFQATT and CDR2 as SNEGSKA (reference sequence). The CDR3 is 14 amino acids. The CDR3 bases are TGCAGTGGTGCCGGGACAGGGAACACAGATACGCAGTATTTT. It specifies CSGAGTGNTDTQYF.

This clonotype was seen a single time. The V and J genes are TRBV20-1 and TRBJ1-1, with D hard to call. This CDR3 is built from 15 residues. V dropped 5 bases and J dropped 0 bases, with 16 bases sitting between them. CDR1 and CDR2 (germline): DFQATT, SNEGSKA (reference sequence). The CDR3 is CSARPSLPVNTEAFF. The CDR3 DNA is TGCAGTGCTCGCCCCTCTTTGCCCGTGAACACTGAAGCTTTCTTT.

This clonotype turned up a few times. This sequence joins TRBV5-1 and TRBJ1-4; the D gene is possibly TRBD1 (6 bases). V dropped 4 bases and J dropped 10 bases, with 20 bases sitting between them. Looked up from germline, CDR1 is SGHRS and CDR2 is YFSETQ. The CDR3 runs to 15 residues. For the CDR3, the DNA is TGCGCCAGCAGCCGGGAGGGGGGGCTAAGCGGAAAACTGTTTTTT. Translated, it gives CASSREGGLSGKLFF.

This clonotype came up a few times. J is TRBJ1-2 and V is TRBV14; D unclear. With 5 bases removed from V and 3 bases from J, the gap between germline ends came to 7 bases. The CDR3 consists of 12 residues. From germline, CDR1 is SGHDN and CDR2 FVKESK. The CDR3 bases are TGTGCCAGCAGCGTCCGGGACTATGGCTACACCTTC. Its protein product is CASSVRDYGYTF.

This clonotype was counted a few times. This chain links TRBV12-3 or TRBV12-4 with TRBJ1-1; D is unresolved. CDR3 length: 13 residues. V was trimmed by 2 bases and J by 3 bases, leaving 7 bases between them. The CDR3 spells CASSLLEDTEAFF. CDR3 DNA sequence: TGTGCCAGCAGTTTACTTGAAGACACTGAAGCTTTCTTT.

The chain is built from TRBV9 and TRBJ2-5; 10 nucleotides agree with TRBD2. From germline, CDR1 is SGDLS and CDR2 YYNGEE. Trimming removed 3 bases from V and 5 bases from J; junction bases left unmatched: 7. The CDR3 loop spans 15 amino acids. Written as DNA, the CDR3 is TGTGCCAGCAGCGAGGCCGGGACTAGCGTGGAGACCCAGTACTTC. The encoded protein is CASSEAGTSVETQYF.

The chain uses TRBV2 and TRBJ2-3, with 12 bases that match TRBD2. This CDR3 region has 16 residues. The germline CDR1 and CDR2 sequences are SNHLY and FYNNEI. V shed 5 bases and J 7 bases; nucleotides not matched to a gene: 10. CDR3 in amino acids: CASSNPSGGAWYTQYF. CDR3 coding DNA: TGTGCCAGCAGTAACCCTAGCGGGGGGGCCTGGTATACGCAGTATTTT.

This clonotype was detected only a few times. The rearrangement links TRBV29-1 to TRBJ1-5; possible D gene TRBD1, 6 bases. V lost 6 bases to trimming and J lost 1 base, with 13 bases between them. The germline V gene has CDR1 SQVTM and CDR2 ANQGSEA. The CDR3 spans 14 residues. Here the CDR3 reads CSVGGRGSNQPQHF. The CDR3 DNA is TGCAGCGTGGGGGGGCGGGGGAGCAATCAGCCCCAGCATTTT.

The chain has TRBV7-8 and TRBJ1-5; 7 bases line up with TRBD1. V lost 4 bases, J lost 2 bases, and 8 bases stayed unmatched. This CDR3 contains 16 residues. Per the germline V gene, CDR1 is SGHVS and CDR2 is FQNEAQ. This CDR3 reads CASSYLKGQGNQPQHF. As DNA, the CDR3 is TGTGCCAGCAGCTACCTGAAAGGACAGGGCAATCAGCCCCAGCATTTT.

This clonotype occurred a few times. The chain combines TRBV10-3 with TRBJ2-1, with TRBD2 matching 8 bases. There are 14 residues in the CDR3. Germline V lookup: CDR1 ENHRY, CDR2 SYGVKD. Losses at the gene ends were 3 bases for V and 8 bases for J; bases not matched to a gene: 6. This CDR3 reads CAISDSRGGDEQFF. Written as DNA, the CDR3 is TGTGCCATCAGTGATAGCCGGGGGGGAGATGAGCAGTTCTTC.

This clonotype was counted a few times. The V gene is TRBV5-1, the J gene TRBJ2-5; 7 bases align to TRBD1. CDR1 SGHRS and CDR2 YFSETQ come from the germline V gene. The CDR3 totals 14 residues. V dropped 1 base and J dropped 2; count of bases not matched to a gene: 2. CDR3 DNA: TGCGCCAGCAGCTTGCAGGGGGTACAAGAGACCCAGTACTTC. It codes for CASSLQGVQETQYF.

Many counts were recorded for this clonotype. The CDR3 loop reads CSARDPGASYGYTF. The CDR3 DNA follows: TGCAGTGCTAGAGATCCGGGGGCATCCTATGGCTACACCTTC. The chain is built from TRBV20-1 and TRBJ1-2, with D possibly TRBD1 on 6 matching bases. CDR3 length: 14 amino acids. V lost 0 bases, J lost 4 bases, and 12 bases lay in between. Germline CDR1 and CDR2: DFQATT and SNEGSKA (reference sequence).

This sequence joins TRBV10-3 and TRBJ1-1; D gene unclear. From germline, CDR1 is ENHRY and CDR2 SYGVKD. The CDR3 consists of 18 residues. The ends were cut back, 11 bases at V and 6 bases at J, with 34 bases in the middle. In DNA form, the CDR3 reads TGTGCCGTCGGCCAGGCGGGTCGGATGGATCTATTAAGACCTGAAGCTTTCTTT. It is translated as CAVGQAGRMDLLRPEAFF.